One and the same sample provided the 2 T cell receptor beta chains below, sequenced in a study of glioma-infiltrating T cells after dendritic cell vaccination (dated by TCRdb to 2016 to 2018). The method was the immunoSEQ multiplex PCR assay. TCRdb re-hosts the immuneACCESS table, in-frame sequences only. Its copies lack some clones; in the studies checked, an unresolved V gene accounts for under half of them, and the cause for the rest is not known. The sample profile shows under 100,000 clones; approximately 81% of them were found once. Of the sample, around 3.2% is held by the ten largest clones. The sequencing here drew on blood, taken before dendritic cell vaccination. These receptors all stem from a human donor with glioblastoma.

CDR3 region: CASSLGGGGHEQFF. CDR3 in DNA: TGTGCCAGCAGCTTGGGAGGCGGGGGCCATGAGCAGTTCTTC. The chain is built from TRBV5-4 and TRBJ2-1; perhaps TRBD2 as D (7 bases). This CDR3 is built from 14 residues. Germline lookup yields CDR1 SGHNT and CDR2 YYREEE (reference sequence). V dropped 0 bases and J dropped 8 bases, with 12 bases sitting between them.

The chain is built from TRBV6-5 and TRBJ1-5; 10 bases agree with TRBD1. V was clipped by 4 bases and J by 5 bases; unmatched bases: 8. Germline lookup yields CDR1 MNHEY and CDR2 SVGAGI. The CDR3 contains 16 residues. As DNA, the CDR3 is TGTGCCAGCAGTTCTACCGGGACAGGGGTGGATCAGCCCCAGCATTTT. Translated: CASSSTGTGVDQPQHF.